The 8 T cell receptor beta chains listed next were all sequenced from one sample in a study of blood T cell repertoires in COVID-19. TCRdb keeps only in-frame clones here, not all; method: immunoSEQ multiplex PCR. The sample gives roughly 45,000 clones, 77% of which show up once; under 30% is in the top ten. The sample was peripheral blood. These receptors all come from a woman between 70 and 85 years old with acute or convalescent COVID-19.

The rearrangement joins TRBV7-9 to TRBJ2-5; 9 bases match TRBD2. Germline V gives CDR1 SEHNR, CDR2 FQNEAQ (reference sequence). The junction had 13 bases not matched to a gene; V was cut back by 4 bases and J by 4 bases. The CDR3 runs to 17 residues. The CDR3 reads CASSSGLAGGPGETQYF. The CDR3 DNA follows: TGTGCCAGCAGCTCCGGTCTGGCGGGAGGGCCGGGAGAGACCCAGTACTTC.

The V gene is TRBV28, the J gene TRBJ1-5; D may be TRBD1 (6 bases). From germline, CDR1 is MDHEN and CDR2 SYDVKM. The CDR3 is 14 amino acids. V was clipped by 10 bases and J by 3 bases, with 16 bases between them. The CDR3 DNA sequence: TGTGCCACCGCTGGACAGAGCTACAATCAGCCCCAGCATTTT. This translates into CATAGQSYNQPQHF.

The CDR3 region is CASSLGQGVSRYF. CDR3 DNA sequence: TGTGCCAGCAGCTTGGGACAGGGGGTTAGTCGGTACTTC. The genes are TRBV5-6 and TRBJ2-7; 9 bases fit TRBD1. Germline V gene data show CDR1 as SGHDT and CDR2 as YYEEEE. V dropped 0 bases and J dropped 12; count of bases not matched to a gene: 7. The CDR3 extends over 13 amino acids.

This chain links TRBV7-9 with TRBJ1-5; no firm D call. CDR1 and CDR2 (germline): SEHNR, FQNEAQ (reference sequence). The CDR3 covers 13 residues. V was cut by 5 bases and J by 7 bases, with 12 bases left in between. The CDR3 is CASSIREDQPQHF. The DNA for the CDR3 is TGTGCCAGCAGCATCCGGGAGGACCAGCCCCAGCATTTT.

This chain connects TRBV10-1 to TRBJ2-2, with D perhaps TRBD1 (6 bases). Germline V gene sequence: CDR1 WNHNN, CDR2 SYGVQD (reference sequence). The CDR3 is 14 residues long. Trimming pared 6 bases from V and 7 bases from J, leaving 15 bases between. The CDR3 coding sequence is TGCGCCAGCAGCCGGACCAGGGGCGGCGGGGAGCTGTTTTTT. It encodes CASSRTRGGGELFF.

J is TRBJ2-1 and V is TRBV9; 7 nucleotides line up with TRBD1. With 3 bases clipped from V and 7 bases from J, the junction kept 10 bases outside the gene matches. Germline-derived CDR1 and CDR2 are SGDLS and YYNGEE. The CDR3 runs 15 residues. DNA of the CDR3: TGTGCCAGCAGCGCCTCCGGGACAGTTTGGAATGAGCAGTTCTTC. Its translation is CASSASGTVWNEQFF.

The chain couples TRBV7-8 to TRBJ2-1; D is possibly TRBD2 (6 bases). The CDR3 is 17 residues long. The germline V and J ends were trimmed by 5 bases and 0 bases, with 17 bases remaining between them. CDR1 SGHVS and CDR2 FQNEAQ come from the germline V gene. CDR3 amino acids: CASSPRRERFSYNEQFF. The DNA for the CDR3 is TGTGCCAGCAGCCCCCGCCGGGAGCGATTCTCCTACAATGAGCAGTTCTTC.

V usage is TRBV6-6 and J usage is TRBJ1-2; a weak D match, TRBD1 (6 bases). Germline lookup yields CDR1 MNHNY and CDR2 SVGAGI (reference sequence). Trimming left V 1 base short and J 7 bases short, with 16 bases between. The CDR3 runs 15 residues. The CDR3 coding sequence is TGTGCCAGCAGTTACTTGGGCGGGGGGCGCGGTGGCTACACCTTC. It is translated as CASSYLGGGRGGYTF.